A selection of T cell receptor beta chains follows, all from one sample in a study of T-cell reconstitution after alpha-beta-depleted transplantation in children. TCRdb reanalysed the PCR reads using MiXCR and keeps one entry per CDR3 protein. The sample has 780,000 or so distinct CDR3 sequences, roughly 15% seen once. The sample was PBMCs, mostly from graft donor cells, taken 360 days after TCRalphabeta/CD19-depleted stem cell transplant. The receptors here all came from a male patient younger than 18 who had a stem cell transplant for acute lymphoblastic leukemia, so the T cells may come from the graft donor. Both conserved end residues are part of each CDR3. The D gene is left open where the match is weak. Some rows mark clone size as missing; the rest say once, few, many or name a class of expanded clone.

NA TRBJ2-3 NA TRBV7-3 CASSPMAPDTQYF TGTGCCAGCAGCCCCATGGCCCCAGATACGCAGTATTTT
TRBD2 TRBJ2-2 NA TRBV5-1 CASGEGRTGELFF TGCGCCAGCGGGGAGGGCCGTACCGGGGAGCTGTTTTTT
TRBD1 TRBJ2-5 few TRBV5-1 CASSLGDRGYYQYF TGCGCCAGCAGCTTGGGGGACAGGGGGTATTACCAGTACTTC
NA TRBJ2-7 many TRBV5-1 CASSWDSTDEQYF TGCGCCAGCAGCTGGGACTCGACCGACGAGCAGTACTTC
NA TRBJ2-7 NA TRBV24-1 CATSDPRDAGGEQYF TGTGCCACCAGTGACCCCCGGGACGCCGGTGGGGAGCAGTACTTC
TRBD2 TRBJ2-3 few TRBV2 CASSELFGLEGPDTQYF TGTGCCAGCAGTGAGCTGTTTGGACTAGAGGGCCCAGATACGCAGTATTTT
NA TRBJ2-1 few TRBV5-1 CASSLVETYNEQFF TGCGCCAGCAGCTTGGTAGAAACCTACAATGAGCAGTTCTTC
NA TRBJ2-7 many TRBV7-9 CASSLVVAPYEQYF TGTGCCAGCAGCTTAGTGGTGGCCCCCTACGAGCAGTACTTC
NA TRBJ2-7 many TRBV5-1 CASSFGGGSYEQYF TGCGCCAGCAGCTTTGGGGGAGGATCGTACGAGCAGTACTTC
NA TRBJ2-7 few TRBV11-2 CASSLGAGNYEQYF TGTGCCAGCAGCTTAGGGGCAGGGAACTACGAGCAGTACTTC
NA TRBJ1-3 few TRBV6-5 CASSYSFRSGNTIYF TGTGCCAGCAGTTACTCGTTCAGATCTGGAAACACCATATATTTT
NA TRBJ2-5 few TRBV5-1 CASTTNFGETQYF TGCGCCAGCACTACAAACTTTGGGGAGACCCAGTACTTC
TRBD2 TRBJ2-7 NA TRBV4-1 CASSLPWSTRGAYEQYF TGCGCCAGCAGCCTCCCGTGGTCCACTCGGGGGGCCTACGAGCAGTACTTC
NA TRBJ1-1 many TRBV29-1 CSVAKGSTEAFF TGCAGCGTTGCGAAGGGGAGCACTGAAGCTTTCTTT
TRBD1 TRBJ1-2 many TRBV29-1 CSVGDDRGWYYGYTF TGCAGCGTTGGGGACGACAGGGGGTGGTACTATGGCTACACCTTC
NA TRBJ1-2 few TRBV5-1 CASSLFSSSYTF TGCGCCAGCAGCTTATTTTCCAGTTCCTACACCTTC
TRBD1 TRBJ2-7 few TRBV7-9 CASGTFRDRGYEQYF TGTGCCAGCGGCACATTCCGGGACAGGGGCTACGAGCAGTACTTC
NA TRBJ1-1 few TRBV3-1 CASSQSRAATEAFF TGTGCCAGCAGCCAATCTCGGGCGGCCACTGAAGCTTTCTTT
NA TRBJ1-4 few TRBV10-3 CAISDRDLEKLFF TGTGCCATCAGTGACAGGGATCTCGAAAAACTGTTTTTT
NA TRBJ2-7 few TRBV30 CAWSVYGGIEQYF TGTGCCTGGAGTGTATACGGGGGAATCGAGCAGTACTTC